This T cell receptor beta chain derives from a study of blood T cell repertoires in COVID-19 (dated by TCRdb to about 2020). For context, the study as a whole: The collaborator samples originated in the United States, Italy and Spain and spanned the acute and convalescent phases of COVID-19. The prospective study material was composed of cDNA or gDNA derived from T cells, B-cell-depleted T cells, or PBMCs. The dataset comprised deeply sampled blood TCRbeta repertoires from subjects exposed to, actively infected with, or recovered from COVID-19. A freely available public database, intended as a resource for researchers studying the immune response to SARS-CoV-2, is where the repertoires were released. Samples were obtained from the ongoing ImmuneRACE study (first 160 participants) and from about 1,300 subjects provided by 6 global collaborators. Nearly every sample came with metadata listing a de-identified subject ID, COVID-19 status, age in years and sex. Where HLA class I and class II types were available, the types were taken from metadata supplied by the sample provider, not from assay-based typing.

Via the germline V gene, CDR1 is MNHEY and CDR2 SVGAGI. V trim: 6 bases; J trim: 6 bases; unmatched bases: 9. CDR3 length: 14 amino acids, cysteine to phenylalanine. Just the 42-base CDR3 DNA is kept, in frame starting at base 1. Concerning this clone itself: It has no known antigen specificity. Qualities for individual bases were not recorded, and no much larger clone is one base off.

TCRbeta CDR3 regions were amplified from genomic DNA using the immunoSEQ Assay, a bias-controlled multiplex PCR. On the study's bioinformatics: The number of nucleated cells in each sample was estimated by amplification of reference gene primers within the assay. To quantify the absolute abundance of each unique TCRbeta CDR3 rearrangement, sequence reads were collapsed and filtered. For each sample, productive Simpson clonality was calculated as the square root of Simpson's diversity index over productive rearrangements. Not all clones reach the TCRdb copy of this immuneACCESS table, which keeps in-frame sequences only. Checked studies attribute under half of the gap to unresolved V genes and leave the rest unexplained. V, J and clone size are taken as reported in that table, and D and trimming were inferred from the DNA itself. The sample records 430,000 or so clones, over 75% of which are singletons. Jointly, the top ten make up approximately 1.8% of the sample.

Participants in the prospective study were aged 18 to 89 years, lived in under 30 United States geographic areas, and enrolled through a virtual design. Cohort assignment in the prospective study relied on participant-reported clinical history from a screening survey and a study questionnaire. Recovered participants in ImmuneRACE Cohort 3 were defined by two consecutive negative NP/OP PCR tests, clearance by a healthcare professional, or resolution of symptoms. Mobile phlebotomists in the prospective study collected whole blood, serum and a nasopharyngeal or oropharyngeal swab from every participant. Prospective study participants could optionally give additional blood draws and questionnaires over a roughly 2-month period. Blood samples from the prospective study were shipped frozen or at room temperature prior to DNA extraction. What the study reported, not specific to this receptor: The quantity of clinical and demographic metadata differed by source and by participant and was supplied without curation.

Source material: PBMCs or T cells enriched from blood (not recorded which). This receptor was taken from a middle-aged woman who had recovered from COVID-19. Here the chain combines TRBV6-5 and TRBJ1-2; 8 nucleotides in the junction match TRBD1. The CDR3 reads CASRRDRGANGYTF. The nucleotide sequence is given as TGTGCCAGCAGGAGAGACAGGGGAGCGAATGGCTACACCTTC.